This record looks at one TCR beta chain sequence and its context. Its cognate antigen is unknown. The V end was cut by 0 bases, the J end by 6 bases, with 7 bases between. Germline lookup yields CDR1 GTSNPN and CDR2 SVGIG (reference sequence). The CDR3 runs to 12 residues. Sequenced patients had shown CD8+CD57+ cell expansion by flow cytometry. Sampling of blood occurred while the patients had still received no therapy. Genomic DNA served as template for TCR beta VDJ and CDR3 profiling. A single record per CDR3 protein comes from TCRdb applying MiXCR to the reads. The data show 400,000 to 600,000 distinct CDR3 sequences, around 33% seen once. The data derive from a study of CD8+CD57+ T cells in acquired aplastic anemia. Findings of the study overall: About 30 shared CD8+ CDR3s appeared highly expressed within patients' immunodominant clones. Between patients and controls, CD8+ Simpson's diversity did not vary significantly.

This sequence was found in a human donor with aplastic anemia. The rearrangement uses TRBV30 and TRBJ2-3; D is unresolved. The sample was sorted CD4+, CD8+, or CD8+CD57+ T cells (not recorded which) from PBMCs. CDR3 protein: CAWSVKWDTQYF. DNA for the CDR3: TGTGCCTGGAGTGTAAAGTGGGATACGCAGTATTTT.